Listed below are T cell receptor beta chains from one sample, sequenced in a study of CD8+ T cells in alopecia areata. The method was immunoSEQ multiplex PCR; TCRdb's version includes in-frame clones alone and lacks a portion of them. The sample holds 90,000 to 100,000 clones; around 38% are singletons and the top ten take approximately 1.5%. The sequenced sample was CD4+ T cells sorted from blood. Receptors were obtained from a human donor with alopecia areata. Both conserved end residues are part of each CDR3. Fields, in order: V gene, clone size, J gene, D gene, CDR3 DNA, CDR3 protein. A D gene is named only where the DNA matches it firmly. The size of a clone is reported for some rows only, either as once, few or many, or as a class for expanded clones.

V: TRBV9; size: once; J: TRBJ1-1; D: -; DNA: TGTGCCAGCAGCCCGTCGTCACAGGGAGCTGAAGCTTTCTTT; CDR3: CASSPSSQGAEAFF
V: TRBV25-1; size: few; J: TRBJ1-2; D: -; DNA: TGTGCCAGCACCGAAGGGCCCCACTATGGCTACACCTTC; CDR3: CASTEGPHYGYTF
V: TRBV7-3; size: -; J: TRBJ1-2; D: -; DNA: TGTGCCAGCAGTTCCGAGCAGGGTCGAGGCTACACCTTC; CDR3: CASSSEQGRGYTF
V: TRBV27; size: -; J: TRBJ2-3; D: -; DNA: TGTGCCAGCAGTTTCCAAAAGGCCAGTACAGATACGCAGTATTTT; CDR3: CASSFQKASTDTQYF
V: TRBV29-1; size: few; J: TRBJ2-6; D: -; DNA: TGCAGCGCCCGTATGGGAGGTGGGGCCAACGTCCTGACTTTC; CDR3: CSARMGGGANVLTF
V: TRBV29-1; size: -; J: TRBJ2-7; D: -; DNA: TGCAGCGTTGGGCACGTAGGGGGAAGGCTCGAGCAGTACTTC; CDR3: CSVGHVGGRLEQYF
V: TRBV9; size: -; J: TRBJ2-6; D: -; DNA: TGTGCCAGCACCGGGACGTCAGGGGTTGGGGCCAACGTCCTGACTTTC; CDR3: CASTGTSGVGANVLTF
V: TRBV28; size: few; J: TRBJ2-7; D: -; DNA: TGTGCCAGCAAAACGGGGGCGCATGAGCAGTACTTC; CDR3: CASKTGAHEQYF
V: TRBV30; size: few; J: TRBJ1-6; D: TRBD1; DNA: TGTGCCTGGAGTCCAGACAGGGTGGACGATTCACCCCTCCACTTT; CDR3: CAWSPDRVDDSPLHF
V: TRBV23-1; size: few; J: TRBJ1-1; D: -; DNA: TGCGCCAGCAGTCAATCTAAGCCGCAGGATAGGATGAACACTGAAGCTTTCTTT; CDR3: CASSQSKPQDRMNTEAFF
V: TRBV30; size: -; J: TRBJ2-6; D: -; DNA: TGTGCCTGGAGTGTATATGGGCTGTGGGGCTCTGGGGCCAACGTCCTGACTTTC; CDR3: CAWSVYGLWGSGANVLTF
V: TRBV10-2; size: -; J: TRBJ2-7; D: TRBD2; DNA: TGCGCCAGCAGTGAGTCTTTTAGCGGGACGCCTGGGAAGAACGAGCAGTACTTC; CDR3: CASSESFSGTPGKNEQYF
V: TRBV7-2; size: -; J: TRBJ2-6; D: -; DNA: TGTGCCAGCAGCCCACGGGGGGCCAACGTCCTGACTTTC; CDR3: CASSPRGANVLTF
V: TRBV20-1; size: -; J: TRBJ2-5; D: -; DNA: TGCAGCGCAACGAGGGAGACCCAGTACTTC; CDR3: CSATRETQYF
V: TRBV7-6; size: -; J: TRBJ2-7; D: -; DNA: TGTGCCAGCAGCTTAGGACAGGACTACGAGCAGTACTTC; CDR3: CASSLGQDYEQYF
V: TRBV20-1; size: -; J: TRBJ1-5; D: TRBD1; DNA: TGCAGTGCTACAGGGGGTCAGCCCCAGCATTTT; CDR3: CSATGGQPQHF
V: TRBV27; size: once; J: TRBJ2-7; D: -; DNA: TGTGCCAGCAGCTGGAGACAGGACTACGAGCAGTACTTC; CDR3: CASSWRQDYEQYF
V: TRBV7-2; size: few; J: TRBJ2-3; D: -; DNA: TGTGCCAGCAAGTTTTACCTTACAGATACGCAGTATTTT; CDR3: CASKFYLTDTQYF
V: TRBV2; size: -; J: TRBJ2-4; D: -; DNA: TGTGCCAGCAGTTCCCCGGGCGTCCAGTACTTC; CDR3: CASSSPGVQYF
V: TRBV30; size: -; J: TRBJ2-5; D: -; DNA: TGTGCCTGGAGTTTGGCTGCGAAAGAGACCCAGTACTTC; CDR3: CAWSLAAKETQYF